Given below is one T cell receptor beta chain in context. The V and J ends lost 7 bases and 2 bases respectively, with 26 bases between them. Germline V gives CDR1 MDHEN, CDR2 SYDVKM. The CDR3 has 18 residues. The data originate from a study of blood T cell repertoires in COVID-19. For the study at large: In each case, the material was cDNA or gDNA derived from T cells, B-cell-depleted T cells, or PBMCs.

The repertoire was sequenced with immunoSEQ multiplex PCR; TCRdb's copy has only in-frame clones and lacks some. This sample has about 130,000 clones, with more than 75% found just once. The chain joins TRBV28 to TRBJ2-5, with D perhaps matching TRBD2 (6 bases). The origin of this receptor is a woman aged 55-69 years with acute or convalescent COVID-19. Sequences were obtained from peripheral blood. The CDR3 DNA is TGTGCCAGCACGGAGTTCGGGAGCGGAAGGGTCAAACAAGAGACCCAGTACTTC. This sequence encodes CASTEFGSGRVKQETQYF.